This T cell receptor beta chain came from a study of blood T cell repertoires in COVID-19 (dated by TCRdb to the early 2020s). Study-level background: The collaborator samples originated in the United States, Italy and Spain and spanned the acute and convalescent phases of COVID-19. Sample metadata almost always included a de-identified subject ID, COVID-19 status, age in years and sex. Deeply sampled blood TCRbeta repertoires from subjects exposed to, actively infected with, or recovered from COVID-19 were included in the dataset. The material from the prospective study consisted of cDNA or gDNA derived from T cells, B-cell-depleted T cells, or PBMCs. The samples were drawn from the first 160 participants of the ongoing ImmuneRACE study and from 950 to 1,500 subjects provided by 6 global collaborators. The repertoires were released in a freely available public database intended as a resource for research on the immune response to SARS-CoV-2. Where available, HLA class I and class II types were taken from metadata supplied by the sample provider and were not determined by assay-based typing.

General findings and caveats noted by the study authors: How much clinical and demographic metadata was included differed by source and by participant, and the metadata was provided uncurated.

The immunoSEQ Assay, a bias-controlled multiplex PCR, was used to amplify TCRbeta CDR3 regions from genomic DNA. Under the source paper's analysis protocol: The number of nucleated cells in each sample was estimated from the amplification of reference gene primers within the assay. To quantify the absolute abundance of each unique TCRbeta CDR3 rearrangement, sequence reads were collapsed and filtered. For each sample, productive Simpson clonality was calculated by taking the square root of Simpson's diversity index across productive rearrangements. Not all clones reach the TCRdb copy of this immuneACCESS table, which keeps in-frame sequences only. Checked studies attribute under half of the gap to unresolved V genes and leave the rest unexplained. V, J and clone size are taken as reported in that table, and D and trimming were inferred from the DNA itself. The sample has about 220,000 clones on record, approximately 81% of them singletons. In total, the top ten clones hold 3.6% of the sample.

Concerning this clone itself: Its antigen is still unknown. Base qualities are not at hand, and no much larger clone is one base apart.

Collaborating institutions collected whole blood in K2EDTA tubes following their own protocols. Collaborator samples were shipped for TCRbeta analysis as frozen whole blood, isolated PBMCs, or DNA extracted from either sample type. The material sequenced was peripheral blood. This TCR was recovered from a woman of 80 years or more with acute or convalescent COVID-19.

The CDR3 reads CASSYTRDTHSNQPQHF. The DNA sequence is TGTGCCAGCAGCTACACCCGGGACACCCATAGCAATCAGCCCCAGCATTTT. The chain is assembled from TRBV5-8 and TRBJ1-5; matching of 6 bases hints at TRBD1 as the D gene. The CDR3, cysteine through phenylalanine, is 17 amino acids long. The read is trimmed to its CDR3 DNA, 51 bases read in frame from base 1. CDR1 and CDR2 are drawn from the germline V gene: SGHTS, YDEGEE. V is pared back by 3 bases and J by 0 bases, with 16 bases lying between the germline termini.